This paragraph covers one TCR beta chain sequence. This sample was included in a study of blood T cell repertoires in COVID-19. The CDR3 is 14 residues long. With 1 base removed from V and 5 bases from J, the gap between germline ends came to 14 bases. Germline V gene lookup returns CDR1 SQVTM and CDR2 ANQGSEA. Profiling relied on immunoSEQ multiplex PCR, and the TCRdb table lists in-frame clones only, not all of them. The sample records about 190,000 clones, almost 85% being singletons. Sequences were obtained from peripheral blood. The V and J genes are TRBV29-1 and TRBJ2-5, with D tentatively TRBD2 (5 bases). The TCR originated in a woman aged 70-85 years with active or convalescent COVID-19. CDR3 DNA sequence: TGCAGCGTTGAAGGGGTTCCGAGGAGGGAGACCCAGTACTTC. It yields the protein CSVEGVPRRETQYF.